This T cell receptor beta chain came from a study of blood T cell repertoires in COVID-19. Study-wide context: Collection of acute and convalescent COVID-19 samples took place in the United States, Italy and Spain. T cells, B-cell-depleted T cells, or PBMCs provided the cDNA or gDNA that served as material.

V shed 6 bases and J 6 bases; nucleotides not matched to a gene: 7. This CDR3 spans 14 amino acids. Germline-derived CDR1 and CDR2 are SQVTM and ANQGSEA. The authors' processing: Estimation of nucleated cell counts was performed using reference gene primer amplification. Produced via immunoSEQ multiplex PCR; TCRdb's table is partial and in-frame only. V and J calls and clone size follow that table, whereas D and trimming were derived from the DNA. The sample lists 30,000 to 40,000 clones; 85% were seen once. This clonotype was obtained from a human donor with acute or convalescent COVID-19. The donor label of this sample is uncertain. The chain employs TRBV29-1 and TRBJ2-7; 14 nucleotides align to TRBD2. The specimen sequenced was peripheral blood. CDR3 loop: CSVAMGTSGSEQYF. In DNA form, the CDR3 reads TGCAGCGTCGCAATGGGGACTAGCGGGAGCGAGCAGTACTTC.